This T cell receptor (beta chain) was captured by sequencing in a study of OX40 agonist ivuxolimab in advanced cancers. As for the study in general: Partial responses, seen in three patients, involved one hepatocellular carcinoma and two cutaneous melanomas.

Whole-study findings and limits: Part of the nonresponder group also had normalized T-cell clonal expansion that was low.

This CDR3 comprises 15 residues. Germline values: CDR1 SGHAT, CDR2 FQNNGV. V lost 2 bases and J 0 bases, leaving 8 bases between the germline ends. As concerns this clone: The antigen remains unidentified.

Only in-frame clones appear in the TCRdb table, and some are missing; sequencing was by immunoSEQ multiplex PCR. The sample yields roughly 110,000 clones, under 95% seen once. The J gene is TRBJ1-3, the V gene TRBV11-2; D not resolved. The sequence came from an adult with an advanced solid tumor such as melanoma, head and neck, liver or kidney cancer. The material sequenced was CD4+ or CD8+ T cells sorted from blood, taken in a trial of the OX40 agonist ivuxolimab. The CDR3 nucleotides are TGTGCCAGCAGCTTATTCGCAGTCTCTGGAAACACCATATATTTT. Residues: CASSLFAVSGNTIYF.